The 15 T cell receptor beta chains listed next were all sequenced from one sample in a study of OX40 agonist ivuxolimab in advanced cancers. Produced via immunoSEQ multiplex PCR; TCRdb's table is partial and in-frame only. The data contain under 30,000 clones, roughly 76% of them seen just once; the ten biggest clones take up roughly 15%. The source material was CD4+ or CD8+ T cells sorted from blood, sampled in a trial of the OX40 agonist ivuxolimab. These receptor sequences come from an adult with an advanced solid tumor such as melanoma, head and neck, liver or kidney cancer.

The chain carries TRBV9 and TRBJ2-3; 9 bases align to TRBD1. From germline, CDR1 is SGDLS and CDR2 YYNGEE. The CDR3 loop spans 15 amino acids. Unmatched junction bases numbered 6, after V lost 7 bases and J lost 0 bases. The CDR3 DNA reads as TGTGCCAGCGCCAGGACAGGGGACAGCACAGATACGCAGTATTTT. Translating gives CASARTGDSTDTQYF.

The chain recombines TRBV28 with TRBJ2-2, with 11 bases lining up with TRBD2. The CDR3 is made up of 17 amino acids. V shed 6 bases, J shed 1 base, and the junction held 7 bases outside the gene matches. CDR1 is MDHEN and CDR2 is SYDVKM in the germline V gene. CDR3 residues: CASRTPGLAVNTGELFF. The CDR3 DNA sequence: TGTGCCAGCAGAACGCCGGGACTAGCGGTGAACACCGGGGAGCTGTTTTTT.

V and J are TRBV5-6 and TRBJ2-1; D is undetermined. In germline, CDR1 is SGHDT, CDR2 YYEEEE. V was trimmed by 1 base and J by 5 bases, leaving 10 bases between them. The CDR3 totals 14 residues. The CDR3 loop reads CASSLLLRDNEQFF. The CDR3 DNA is TGTGCCAGCAGCTTGCTTCTACGGGACAATGAGCAGTTCTTC.

This clone was recorded a few times. The chain employs TRBV15 and TRBJ2-3, with a weak D call TRBD1 (5 bases). CDR1 and CDR2 from the germline V gene are LNHNV and YYDKDF (reference sequence). The CDR3 is 17 amino acids. Trimming stripped 0 bases from V and 2 bases from J, with 15 bases between. CDR3: CATSRDLGPIYTDTQYF. Written as DNA, the CDR3 is TGTGCCACCAGCAGAGATTTGGGGCCCATTTACACAGATACGCAGTATTTT.

This chain links TRBV6-5 with TRBJ2-1, with a weak D call TRBD2 (6 bases). Germline loops: CDR1 MNHEY, CDR2 SVGAGI. Trimming cost V 5 bases and J 7 bases, with 18 bases left between them. The CDR3 contains 15 residues. As DNA, the CDR3 is TGTGCCAGCAGTATAACGGGACTTCTACAAAATGAGCAGTTCTTC. This encodes CASSITGLLQNEQFF.

This clone was seen a handful of times. The genes are TRBV19 and TRBJ1-2, with 8 bases that match TRBD1. This CDR3 comprises 14 residues. The junction had 11 bases not matched to a gene; V was cut back by 7 bases and J by 7 bases. Germline loops: CDR1 LNHDA, CDR2 SQIVND (reference sequence). The CDR3 bases are TGTGCCAGTACAGGGGGCGGTGTGTCCGCTGGCTACACCTTC. Residues: CASTGGGVSAGYTF.

The chain employs TRBV5-1 and TRBJ2-1, with 11 bases fitting TRBD1. With 2 bases clipped from V and 4 bases from J, the junction kept 14 bases outside the gene matches. Germline assignment: CDR1 SGHRS and CDR2 YFSETQ. This CDR3 has 19 residues. The CDR3 DNA reads as TGCGCCAGCAGCTTACACCGGTCTGGGACAGGGGGAGAATACAATGAGCAGTTCTTC. Its protein product is CASSLHRSGTGGEYNEQFF.

The chain couples TRBV7-9 to TRBJ2-7; D is unresolved. V gave up 6 bases and J gave up 2 bases, with 14 bases separating them. This CDR3 is built from 14 residues. The germline V gene has CDR1 SEHNR and CDR2 FQNEAQ (reference sequence). For the CDR3, the DNA is TGTGCCAGCAGATTGGAAGGGTACCCCTACGAGCAGTACTTC. Its translation is CASRLEGYPYEQYF.

The chain recombines TRBV15 with TRBJ1-5; tentative D call: TRBD1 (5 bases). V shed 3 bases and J shed 2 bases, with 14 bases lying between them. Per the germline V gene, CDR1 is LNHNV and CDR2 is YYDKDF (reference sequence). The length of the CDR3 is 16 residues. The CDR3 DNA reads TGTGCCACCAGCAGGGATCAGGGAACAGGCAATCAGCCCCAGCATTTT. Its protein is CATSRDQGTGNQPQHF.

The rearrangement links TRBV4-2 to TRBJ1-3; D uncertain. The CDR3 has 16 amino acids. V dropped 1 base and J dropped 0 bases, with 10 bases sitting between them. Germline values: CDR1 LGHNA, CDR2 YNFKEQ. This CDR3 is CASSQGESPSGNTIYF. CDR3 DNA sequence: TGTGCCAGCAGCCAAGGGGAGTCCCCCTCTGGAAACACCATATATTTT.

The chain employs TRBV2 and TRBJ2-5, with a possible D match to TRBD1 (7 bases). Germline-derived CDR1 and CDR2 are SNHLY and FYNNEI. This CDR3 comprises 15 residues. Trimming took 6 bases from V and 4 from J, leaving 18 bases between them. The CDR3 spells CASRGGGTLLETQYF. CDR3 sequence (DNA): TGTGCCAGCAGAGGGGGCGGGACTCTATTAGAGACCCAGTACTTC.

The rearrangement joins TRBV2 to TRBJ2-7; perhaps D is TRBD1 or TRBD2 (5 bases each). The CDR3 consists of 15 residues. The germline V gene encodes CDR1 SNHLY and CDR2 FYNNEI. Trimming stripped 6 bases from V and 1 base from J, with 16 bases between. The CDR3 region has the DNA TGTGCCAGCAGACAAGATTGGGGGAGTTCCTACGAGCAGTACTTC. The encoded protein is CASRQDWGSSYEQYF.

V usage is TRBV6-5 and J usage is TRBJ2-7; TRBD1 matches at 7 bases. Per germline, CDR1 MNHEY and CDR2 SVGAGI. V shed 5 bases and J 0 bases; nucleotides not matched to a gene: 4. This CDR3 region has 14 residues. CDR3 in amino acids: CASSRDSLSYEQYF. The CDR3 DNA follows: TGTGCCAGCAGTAGGGACAGCCTCTCCTACGAGCAGTACTTC.

This chain uses TRBV29-1 with TRBJ2-5; TRBD1 is a possible D gene (6 bases). This CDR3 contains 13 residues. The V and J ends lost 7 bases and 1 base respectively, with 13 bases between them. Germline-derived CDR1 and CDR2 are SQVTM and ANQGSEA. CDR3 bases: TGCAGCGCCCCGCAGGACAGCCAAGAGACCCAGTACTTC. This sequence encodes CSAPQDSQETQYF.

This clone was observed once. V gene TRBV4-2 combines with J gene TRBJ2-7; 8 bases align to TRBD1. The CDR3 covers 15 residues. In germline, CDR1 is LGHNA, CDR2 YNFKEQ. V dropped 1 base and J dropped 3; count of bases not matched to a gene: 5. CDR3 coding DNA: TGTGCCAGCAGCCAAGTAACAGGGGGGAACTACGAGCAGTACTTC. Translating it yields CASSQVTGGNYEQYF.